This TCR beta chain originates from a study of T cells in women clearing cervical HPV infection. Germline CDR1 is LNHDA and CDR2 is SQIVND (reference sequence). This CDR3 region has 12 residues. TCRdb's table, derived via immunoSEQ multiplex PCR, lists solely in-frame clones and lacks some. Here the sample table reports around 39,000 clones. On this clone itself: One junction end does not reproduce the germline sequence, and a read error may be involved. Read coverage stops 3 residues before the CDR3 terminus; the germline J gene supplies the remainder. Other DNA sequences within the sample encode an identical CDR3.

V gene TRBV19 combines with J gene TRBJ2-7, with a tentative D call TRBD1 (6 bases). The origin of this receptor is a woman aged 18 to 75 with a cervical HPV16 infection that either progressed to CIN3+ or cleared (not recorded which). The sample consisted of blood buffy coat. The CDR3 here is CSRQGTAYEQYF. Incomplete CDR3 DNA: TGTTCCAGGCAGGGGACGGCATACGAG.